These T cell receptor beta chains were read from a single sample in a study of T cell repertoires in aging, cancer and after chemotherapy. TCRdb re-analysed the multiplex PCR reads in MiXCR, keeping a single row per CDR3 protein. This table has 2,500 or so distinct CDR3 sequences, approximately 22% appearing once. Sequenced sample: blood. These TCRs come from a human donor with a blood cancer. The CDR3 runs from the conserved cysteine through the conserved F or W. Fields, in order: D gene, clone size, V gene, J gene, CDR3 protein, CDR3 DNA. D genes are given only for firm matches. Expanded clones are given a class, and other clones once, few, many or no size at all.

D gene: .
clone size: medium-sized
V gene: TRBV29-1
J gene: TRBJ1-3
CDR3 protein: CSGGGYGNTIYF
CDR3 DNA: TGCAGCGGGGGGGGGTATGGAAACACCATATATTTT

D gene: .
clone size: .
V gene: TRBV10-2
J gene: TRBJ1-5
CDR3 protein: CASSDRALEPQHF
CDR3 DNA: TGCGCCAGCAGTGACAGGGCCCTTGAGCCCCAGCATTTT

D gene: .
clone size: medium-sized
V gene: TRBV6-2/TRBV6-3
J gene: TRBJ2-2
CDR3 protein: CASTQEGTTGELFF
CDR3 DNA: TGTGCCAGCACCCAAGAGGGAACCACCGGGGAGCTGTTTTTT

D gene: .
clone size: .
V gene: TRBV2
J gene: TRBJ2-5
CDR3 protein: CASSPSDPQETQYF
CDR3 DNA: TGTGCCAGCAGTCCTAGCGACCCACAAGAGACCCAGTACTTC

D gene: .
clone size: few
V gene: TRBV7-2
J gene: TRBJ2-5
CDR3 protein: CASSLGGRGETQYF
CDR3 DNA: TGTGCCAGCAGCTTAGGGGGTCGCGGCGAGACCCAGTACTTC

D gene: .
clone size: medium-sized
V gene: TRBV5-6
J gene: TRBJ1-4
CDR3 protein: CASSLAGTGNEKLFF
CDR3 DNA: TGTGCCAGCAGCTTGGCCGGGACGGGTAATGAAAAACTGTTTTTT

D gene: .
clone size: .
V gene: TRBV20-1
J gene: TRBJ2-7
CDR3 protein: CSAREGGPIDEQYF
CDR3 DNA: TGCAGTGCTAGAGAGGGGGGGCCAATCGACGAGCAGTACTTC

D gene: .
clone size: medium-sized
V gene: TRBV5-1
J gene: TRBJ2-5
CDR3 protein: CASSLVGGQETQYF
CDR3 DNA: TGCGCCAGCAGCTTGGTAGGGGGGCAAGAGACCCAGTACTTC

D gene: TRBD2
clone size: medium-sized
V gene: TRBV15
J gene: TRBJ2-3
CDR3 protein: CATSRESFPERDTDTQYF
CDR3 DNA: TGTGCCACCAGCAGAGAGTCATTTCCGGAGCGGGACACAGATACGCAGTATTTT

D gene: TRBD1
clone size: few
V gene: TRBV11-2
J gene: TRBJ1-2
CDR3 protein: CASSPRQGWPYGYTF
CDR3 DNA: TGTGCCAGCAGCCCCAGACAGGGATGGCCCTATGGCTACACCTTC

D gene: TRBD2
clone size: .
V gene: TRBV6-5
J gene: TRBJ2-5
CDR3 protein: CASSDGLAGEETQYF
CDR3 DNA: TGTGCCAGCAGCGACGGACTAGCGGGGGAAGAGACCCAGTACTTC

D gene: .
clone size: medium-sized
V gene: TRBV19
J gene: TRBJ2-5
CDR3 protein: CASSIGTPFRETQYF
CDR3 DNA: TGTGCCAGTAGTATCGGGACTCCTTTTAGGGAGACCCAGTACTTC

D gene: TRBD2
clone size: large
V gene: TRBV7-6
J gene: TRBJ2-2
CDR3 protein: CASSLGTSGITGELFF
CDR3 DNA: TGTGCCAGCAGCTTAGGGACTAGCGGGATCACCGGGGAGCTGTTTTTT

D gene: .
clone size: medium-sized
V gene: TRBV7-2
J gene: TRBJ2-5
CDR3 protein: CASSLRQGRGTQYF
CDR3 DNA: TGTGCCAGCAGCTTAAGGCAGGGAAGGGGGACCCAGTACTTC

D gene: TRBD2
clone size: medium-sized
V gene: TRBV5-6
J gene: TRBJ2-2
CDR3 protein: CVSSSSGGPTGELFF
CDR3 DNA: TGTGTCAGCAGCTCGAGCGGGGGACCAACCGGGGAGCTGTTTTTT

D gene: .
clone size: .
V gene: TRBV12-3/TRBV12-4
J gene: TRBJ1-1
CDR3 protein: CASSLSGTEAFF
CDR3 DNA: TGTGCCAGCAGTTTATCCGGGACTGAAGCTTTCTTT

D gene: TRBD2
clone size: medium-sized
V gene: TRBV20-1
J gene: TRBJ2-3
CDR3 protein: CSAREGTSGSWSHTDTQYF
CDR3 DNA: TGCAGTGCTAGAGAAGGGACTAGCGGGAGTTGGTCCCACACAGATACGCAGTATTTT

D gene: .
clone size: medium-sized
V gene: TRBV27
J gene: TRBJ2-1
CDR3 protein: CASSLWGSDDYDEQFF
CDR3 DNA: TGTGCCAGCAGTTTATGGGGTAGCGACGATTACGATGAGCAGTTCTTC

D gene: TRBD1
clone size: .
V gene: TRBV12-3/TRBV12-4
J gene: TRBJ2-1
CDR3 protein: CASSSPGQGIRNEQFF
CDR3 DNA: TGTGCCAGCAGTTCCCCGGGACAGGGAATAAGGAATGAGCAGTTCTTC

D gene: TRBD2
clone size: medium-sized
V gene: TRBV6-1
J gene: TRBJ2-2
CDR3 protein: CASSVTSGDTGELFF
CDR3 DNA: TGTGCCAGCAGTGTTACTAGCGGGGACACCGGGGAGCTGTTTTTT

D gene: TRBD1
clone size: few
V gene: TRBV12-3/TRBV12-4
J gene: TRBJ1-1
CDR3 protein: CASSWGTGNTEAFF
CDR3 DNA: TGTGCCAGCAGTTGGGGGACAGGGAACACTGAAGCTTTCTTT

D gene: .
clone size: medium-sized
V gene: TRBV6-4
J gene: TRBJ2-3
CDR3 protein: CASSDKPTDTQYF
CDR3 DNA: TGTGCCAGCAGTGACAAGCCCACAGATACGCAGTATTTT

D gene: TRBD2
clone size: .
V gene: TRBV2
J gene: TRBJ2-1
CDR3 protein: CASRGLFEQYNEQFF
CDR3 DNA: TGTGCCAGCAGGGGACTATTTGAACAGTACAATGAGCAGTTCTTC

D gene: .
clone size: medium-sized
V gene: TRBV6-1
J gene: TRBJ1-2
CDR3 protein: CASSRGEEYGYTF
CDR3 DNA: TGTGCCAGCAGCCGAGGGGAGGAGTATGGCTACACCTTC

D gene: TRBD1
clone size: few
V gene: TRBV12-3/TRBV12-4
J gene: TRBJ1-6
CDR3 protein: CASTRTGGSSPLHF
CDR3 DNA: TGTGCCAGCACTAGGACAGGGGGGAGTTCACCCCTCCACTTT

D gene: .
clone size: few
V gene: TRBV5-1
J gene: TRBJ2-7
CDR3 protein: CASSPHRGDEQYF
CDR3 DNA: TGCGCCAGCAGCCCCCACCGAGGCGACGAGCAGTACTTC

D gene: .
clone size: large
V gene: TRBV7-9
J gene: TRBJ2-4
CDR3 protein: CASSLATGVAKNIQYF
CDR3 DNA: TGTGCCAGCAGCTTAGCAACAGGCGTAGCCAAAAACATTCAGTACTTC

D gene: .
clone size: medium-sized
V gene: TRBV5-6
J gene: TRBJ1-3
CDR3 protein: CASSVGGSGNTIYF
CDR3 DNA: TGTGCCAGCAGCGTTGGGGGATCTGGAAACACCATATATTTT

D gene: TRBD2
clone size: .
V gene: TRBV12-3/TRBV12-4
J gene: TRBJ2-1
CDR3 protein: CATQPPPSRGGGGEKFF
CDR3 DNA: TGTGCCACCCAACCACCTCCCAGTCGCGGGGGGGGGGGGGAGAAGTTCTTC

D gene: .
clone size: medium-sized
V gene: TRBV5-6
J gene: TRBJ1-6
CDR3 protein: CASSLVGGPNSPLHF
CDR3 DNA: TGTGCCAGCAGCTTGGTGGGGGGGCCCAATTCACCCCTCCACTTT

D gene: .
clone size: few
V gene: TRBV6-5
J gene: TRBJ1-1
CDR3 protein: CASKIQAGAPSGAFF
CDR3 DNA: TGTGCCAGCAAAATCCAAGCCGGGGCCCCTTCCGGAGCTTTCTTT